This TCR beta chain emerged from a study of tumor-infiltrating lymphocytes in primary liver carcinoma. The CDR3 extends over 16 amino acids. Germline V gene lookup returns CDR1 MNHEY and CDR2 SVGAGI. Turning to this clonotype: Its antigen remains unknown. At one end the junction does not follow the germline gene, possibly because of a read error.

Study outcomes and limitations: Only about 8-25% of top clones spanned all five tumor regions. In tumor-adjacent and tumor-blood pairs, overlap was lower than in tumor region pairs.

With roughly 540 ng total RNA as template and a constant-region primer, TCR beta cDNA was made. Sequencing libraries for TCR beta derived from three nested multiplex PCR rounds that used slightly modified ARM-PCR. A C-beta reverse primer and TRBV1-TRBV30 forward primers served in each of the first two PCR rounds, at roughly 10 cycles apiece. TCRdb itself ran the multiplex PCR reads through MiXCR, one entry per CDR3 protein. Found here are 90,000 to 140,000 distinct CDR3 sequences, around 84% of them singletons; the top ten hold 15% to 25%. The tissue used was unsorted bulk material of about 19-33 mg. RNA and DNA were co-extracted from it with the AllPrep DNA/RNA mini kit. Every patient had chronic HBV infection and was treatment-naive.

Sequencing used liver tumor tissue from sampling region 3. Stated subset: tumor region T3, left-lateral pole. The chain uses TRBV6-5 and TRBJ1-2, with unresolved D. This clonotype was obtained from a middle-aged man with primary liver carcinoma and hepatitis B virus infection. The CDR3 loop is CVSSSGVVVINYGYTF. The CDR3, as DNA: TGTGTCAGCAGTTCCGGGGTCGTGGTCATCAACTATGGCTACACCTTC.